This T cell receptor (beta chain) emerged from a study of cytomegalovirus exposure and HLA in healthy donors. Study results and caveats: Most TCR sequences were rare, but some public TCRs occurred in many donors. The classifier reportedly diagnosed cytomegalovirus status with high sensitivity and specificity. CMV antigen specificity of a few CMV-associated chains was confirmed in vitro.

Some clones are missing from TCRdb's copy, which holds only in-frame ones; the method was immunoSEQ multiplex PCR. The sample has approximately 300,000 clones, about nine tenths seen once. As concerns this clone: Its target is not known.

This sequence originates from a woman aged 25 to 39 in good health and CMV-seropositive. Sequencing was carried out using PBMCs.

The CDR3 DNA is TGTGCCAGCAGCCAAGAATTCGGCAGGCTAAGGGCAGATACGCAGTATTTT. The encoded protein is CASSQEFGRLRADTQYF. The chain joins TRBV14 to TRBJ2-3, with unresolved D. Germline V lookup: CDR1 SGHDN, CDR2 FVKESK. With 0 bases removed from V and 4 bases from J, the gap between germline ends came to 17 bases. The CDR3 extends over 17 amino acids.